A single sample is the source of the 10 T cell receptor beta chains below, sequenced in a study of OX40 agonist ivuxolimab in advanced cancers. Clones were read by immunoSEQ multiplex PCR, and TCRdb kept only the in-frame ones, dropping some. The sample has fewer than 85,000 clones, about 89% seen once; the top ten hold around 2.2%. The starting material was CD4+ or CD8+ T cells sorted from blood, obtained in a trial of the OX40 agonist ivuxolimab. The receptors originated from an adult with an advanced solid tumor such as melanoma, head and neck, liver or kidney cancer.

The chain joins TRBV28 to TRBJ2-3; possible D gene TRBD1, 5 bases. Looked up from germline, CDR1 is MDHEN and CDR2 is SYDVKM. V was shortened by 4 bases and J by 8 bases, with 22 bases between the two germline ends. CDR3 length: 16 amino acids. Here the CDR3 DNA reads TGTGCCAGCAGTTCATATAGGGGCTCCTATGTACCTACGCAGTATTTT. Amino acids: CASSSYRGSYVPTQYF.

The chain joins TRBV6-5 to TRBJ2-7, with D perhaps TRBD1 or TRBD2 (6 bases each). Trimming stripped 0 bases from V and 1 base from J, with 13 bases between. The CDR3 is made up of 16 amino acids. Germline CDR1 is MNHEY and CDR2 is SVGAGI. CDR3 DNA: TGTGCCAGCAGTTACTCGTCGGGGGCTTCATCCTACGAGCAGTACTTC. Residues: CASSYSSGASSYEQYF.

The chain has TRBV5-8 and TRBJ2-3, with TRBD2 identical over 10 bases. V gave up 2 bases and J gave up 3 bases; unmatched junction bases: 3. There are 15 residues in the CDR3. The germline V gene has CDR1 SGHTS and CDR2 YDEGEE. CDR3 amino acids: CASSFTSGATDTQYF. The CDR3 coding sequence is TGTGCCAGCAGCTTCACTAGCGGGGCTACAGATACGCAGTATTTT.

The V gene is TRBV18, the J gene TRBJ1-2, with unresolved D. The CDR3 length is 13 residues. Germline V lookup: CDR1 KGHSH, CDR2 LQKENI. The V end was cut by 2 bases, the J end by 3 bases, with 7 bases between. This CDR3 is CASSPEYDYGYTF. The CDR3 nucleotides are TGTGCCAGCTCACCAGAATACGACTATGGCTACACCTTC.

The chain has TRBV5-4 and TRBJ2-7, with 10 bases that match TRBD2. Germline CDR1 is SGHNT and CDR2 is YYREEE (reference sequence). The CDR3 has 17 amino acids. After removal of 0 bases from V and 4 bases from J, the junction contained 10 bases not matched to a gene. In DNA, the CDR3 is TGTGCCAGCAGCTTGGACGTTCCTAGCGGGAGTATGTACGAGCAGTACTTC. This gives the protein CASSLDVPSGSMYEQYF.

As to this clone: At one of its ends the junction is not consistent with the germline gene, which may arise from a read error. This sample includes further DNA sequences coding for the same CDR3. The chain links TRBV10-3 to TRBJ2-7; D perhaps matches TRBD2 (5 bases). The CDR3 covers 11 residues. CDR1 is ENHRY, CDR2 SYGVKD, per germline. CDR3 sequence (DNA): TGTGCCATCAGGGAGGCCTATGAGCAGTACTTC. Translation: CAIREAYEQYF.

The genes are TRBV11-2 and TRBJ1-4; 8 bases agree with TRBD1. Germline V gene data show CDR1 as SGHAT and CDR2 as FQNNGV. The CDR3 extends over 14 amino acids. With 4 bases clipped from V and 8 bases from J, the junction kept 6 bases outside the gene matches. The CDR3 DNA is TGTGCCAGCAGCTCTTGGACAGGGAGCGAAAAACTGTTTTTT. This sequence encodes CASSSWTGSEKLFF.

In its sample, this clone was seen once. The J gene is TRBJ2-1, the V gene TRBV12-2; TRBD1, the table's D call, was not compared with the DNA. TRBV12-2 corresponds to a pseudogene. The CDR3 is made up of 15 amino acids. In DNA form, the CDR3 reads TGTGCAAGTCGCCACCGACAGGGGTGGTACAATGAGCAGTTCTTC. As protein: CASRHRQGWYNEQFF.

The genes are TRBV30 and TRBJ2-5; no definite D call. The V end was cut by 2 bases, the J end by 5 bases, with 9 bases between. Germline assignment: CDR1 GTSNPN and CDR2 SVGIG (reference sequence). The CDR3 is 12 amino acids. CDR3 sequence (DNA): TGTGCCTGGAGTTCCAGTTGGGAGACCCAGTACTTC. It codes for CAWSSSWETQYF.

The chain uses TRBV7-2 and TRBJ1-5, with TRBD1 as a possible D gene (5 bases). The V gene's germline CDR1 is SGHTA and CDR2 FQGNSA. The V and J ends lost 2 bases and 5 bases respectively, with 13 bases between them. This CDR3 is 15 amino acids long. In nucleotides, the CDR3 is TGTGCCAGCAGCTTATCGGTAGGGGACGATCAGCCCCAGCATTTT. Protein product: CASSLSVGDDQPQHF.